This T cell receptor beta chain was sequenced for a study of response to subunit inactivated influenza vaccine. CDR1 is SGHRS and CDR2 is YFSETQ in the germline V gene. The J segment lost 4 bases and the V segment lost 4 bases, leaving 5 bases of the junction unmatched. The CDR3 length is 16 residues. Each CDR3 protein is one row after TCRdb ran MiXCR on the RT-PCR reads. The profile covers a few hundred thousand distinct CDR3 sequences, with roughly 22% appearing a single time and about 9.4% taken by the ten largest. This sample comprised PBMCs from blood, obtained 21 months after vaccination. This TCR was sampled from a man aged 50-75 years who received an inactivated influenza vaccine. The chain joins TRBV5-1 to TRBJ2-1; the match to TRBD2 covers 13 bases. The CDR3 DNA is TGCGCCAGCAGCCTACAGGGACTAGCGGGATACAATGAGCAGTTCTTC. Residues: CASSLQGLAGYNEQFF.